The present T cell receptor beta chain was sequenced within a study of T cells after yellow fever vaccination. CDR1 and CDR2 (germline): SGHTA, FQGTGA. The CDR3 sequence is 14 residues long. With 4 bases removed from V and 4 bases from J, the gap between germline ends came to 12 bases. The study's findings and limits: One caveat is that FACS-sorted repertoires could contain abundant clonotypes contaminating from the bulk population. Most clones from primary vaccination resurfaced after the booster (96% CD4, approximately 88% CD8). It was a weaker secondary response, yet one that peaked faster, at day 5 versus 15.

Ten or more counts support this clonotype. What it recognizes is unknown. Researchers made TCR cDNA using 5'RACE template switching, and this step added a universal primer site and UMIs. TCRdb fed the 5' RACE reads into MiXCR, producing one record per CDR3 protein. The table has 95,000 to 150,000 distinct CDR3 sequences, 7.4% seen once; the top ten hold nearly 2.5%. The chain uses TRBV7-3 and TRBJ2-3, with D perhaps TRBD1 or TRBD2 (7 bases each). The receptor's source is a man in his late teens or twenties who received the YFV17D yellow fever vaccine. The sample in question was CD4+ T cells sorted from PBMCs, obtained approximately 11 days after the first yellow fever vaccination. CDR3 nucleotide sequence: TGTGCCAGCAGCTCCAGGGGGAGGGCAGATACGCAGTATTTT. Amino acids: CASSSRGRADTQYF.